This TCR beta chain is from a study of tumor and adjacent non-tumor tissue in lung cancer. The wider study: The cohort had 12 to 13 adenocarcinoma, 2 squamous cell and 1 small cell patients. Stage I to III disease affected about nine men and roughly five women aged about 30 to 76.

Three rounds of nested PCR, following a modified ARM-PCR protocol, produced the TCRbeta library. TCRdb reprocessed the multiplex PCR reads with MiXCR, giving one entry per CDR3 protein. In the table there are some 74,000 distinct CDR3 sequences, approximately 72% of which are singletons. This CDR3 is built from 17 residues. The germline V gene encodes CDR1 SNHLY and CDR2 FYNNEI. Comment on this clonotype: A read error is possible here, since a much larger clone lies one base away.

This sample's RNA came from whole unsorted tissue. Material for sequencing was lung tumor tissue. The receptor comes from a woman aged 40 to 49 with non-small cell lung cancer. V and J are TRBV2 and TRBJ2-1, with TRBD2 identical over 12 bases. CDR3 in DNA: TGTACCAGCGAGACTAGCGGGAGTGTTTTTGGGTACAATGAGCAGTTCTTC. Protein: CTSETSGSVFGYNEQFF.